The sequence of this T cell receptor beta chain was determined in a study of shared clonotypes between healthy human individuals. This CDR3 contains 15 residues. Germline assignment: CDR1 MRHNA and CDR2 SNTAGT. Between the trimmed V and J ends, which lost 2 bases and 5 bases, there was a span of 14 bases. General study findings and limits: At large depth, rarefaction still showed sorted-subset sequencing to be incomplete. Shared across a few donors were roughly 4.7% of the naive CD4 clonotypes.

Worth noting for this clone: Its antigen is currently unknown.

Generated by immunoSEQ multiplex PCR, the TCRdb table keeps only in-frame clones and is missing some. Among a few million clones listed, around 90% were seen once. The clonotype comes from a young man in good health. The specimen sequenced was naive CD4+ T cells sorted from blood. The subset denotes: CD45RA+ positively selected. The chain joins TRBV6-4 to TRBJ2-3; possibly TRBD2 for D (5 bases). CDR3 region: CASSDPGAEKDTQYF. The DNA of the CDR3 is TGTGCCAGCAGTGACCCCGGAGCGGAAAAAGATACGCAGTATTTT.